This entry describes one TCR beta chain. Its antigen is not known. This sample stems from a study of shared clonotypes between healthy human individuals. Study outcomes and limitations: Naive subsets generally exceeded memory subsets in estimated richness. The sharing of 4% to 5.5% of naive CD4 clonotypes was seen across several donors.

Original processing notes: Filtering differed because ImmunoSEQ produced junction-only sequences that carried no quality scores. Profiled with immunoSEQ multiplex PCR; TCRdb holds only in-frame clones, not every one. The V and J calls and clone size are taken from that table; D and trimming were inferred from the DNA. In the table there are some 2,500,000 clones, about nine tenths of which are singletons. V was clipped by 2 bases and J by 3 bases, with 11 bases between them. CDR3 length equals 13 residues. The V gene's germline CDR1 is SQVTM and CDR2 ANQGSEA. The rearrangement links TRBV29-1 to TRBJ2-7, with D perhaps TRBD1 or TRBD2 (5 bases each). Sequencing was carried out using naive CD4+ T cells from PBMCs. Documented subset: CD45RA+ positively selected. This sequence was found in a man between 18 and 35 years old in good health. Some clones in this sample may be carry-over from other donors' samples. The CDR3 DNA reads as TGCAGCGTTGAATTCGGGGCCGACTACGAGCAGTACTTC. Its translation: CSVEFGADYEQYF.